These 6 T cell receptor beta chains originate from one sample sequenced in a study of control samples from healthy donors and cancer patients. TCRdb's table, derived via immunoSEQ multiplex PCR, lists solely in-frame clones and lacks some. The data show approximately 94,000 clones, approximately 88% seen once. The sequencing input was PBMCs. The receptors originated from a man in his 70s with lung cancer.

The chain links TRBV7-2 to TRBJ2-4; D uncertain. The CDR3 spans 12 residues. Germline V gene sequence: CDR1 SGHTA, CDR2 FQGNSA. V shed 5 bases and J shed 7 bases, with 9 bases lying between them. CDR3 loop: CASSLVVNIQYF. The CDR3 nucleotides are TGTGCCAGCAGCCTCGTAGTGAACATTCAGTACTTC.

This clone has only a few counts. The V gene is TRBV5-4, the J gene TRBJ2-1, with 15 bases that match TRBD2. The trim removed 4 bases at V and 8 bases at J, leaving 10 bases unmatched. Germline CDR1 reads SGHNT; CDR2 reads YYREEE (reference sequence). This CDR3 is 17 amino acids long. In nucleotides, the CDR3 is TGTGCCAGCAGCCCGACCAGGACTAGCGGGGGGGATGATGAGCAGTTCTTC. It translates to CASSPTRTSGGDDEQFF.

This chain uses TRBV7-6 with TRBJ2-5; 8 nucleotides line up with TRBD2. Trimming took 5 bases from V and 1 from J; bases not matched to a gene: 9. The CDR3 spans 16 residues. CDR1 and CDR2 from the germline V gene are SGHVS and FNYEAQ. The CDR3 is CASSPNAAGGQETQYF. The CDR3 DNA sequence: TGTGCCAGCAGCCCAAACGCGGCGGGGGGCCAAGAGACCCAGTACTTC.

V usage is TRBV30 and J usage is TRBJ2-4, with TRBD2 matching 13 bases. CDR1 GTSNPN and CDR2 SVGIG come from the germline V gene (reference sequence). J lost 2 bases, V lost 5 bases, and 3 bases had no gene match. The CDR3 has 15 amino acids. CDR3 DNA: TGTGCCTGGGGGGGACTAGCGGGGACCAAAAACATTCAGTACTTC. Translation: CAWGGLAGTKNIQYF.

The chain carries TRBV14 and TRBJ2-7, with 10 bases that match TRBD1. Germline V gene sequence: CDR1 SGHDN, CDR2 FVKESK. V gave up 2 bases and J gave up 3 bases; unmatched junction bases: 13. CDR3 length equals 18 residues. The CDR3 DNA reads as TGTGCCAGCAGCCAAAAGAGACAGGGGGCTTCATGGAGCTACGAGCAGTACTTC. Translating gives CASSQKRQGASWSYEQYF. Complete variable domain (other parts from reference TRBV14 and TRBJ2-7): EAGVTQFPSHSVIEKGQTVTLRCDPISGHDNLYWYRRVMGKEIKFLLHFVKESKQDESGMPNNRFLAERTGGTYSTLKVQPAELEDSGVYFCASSQKRQGASWSYEQYFGPGTRLTVT.

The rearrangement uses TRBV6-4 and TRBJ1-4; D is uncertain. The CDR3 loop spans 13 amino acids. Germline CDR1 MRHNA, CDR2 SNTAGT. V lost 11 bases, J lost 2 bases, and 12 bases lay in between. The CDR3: CACPLGTNEKLFF. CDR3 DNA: TGTGCCTGCCCCTTGGGGACTAATGAAAAACTGTTTTTT.